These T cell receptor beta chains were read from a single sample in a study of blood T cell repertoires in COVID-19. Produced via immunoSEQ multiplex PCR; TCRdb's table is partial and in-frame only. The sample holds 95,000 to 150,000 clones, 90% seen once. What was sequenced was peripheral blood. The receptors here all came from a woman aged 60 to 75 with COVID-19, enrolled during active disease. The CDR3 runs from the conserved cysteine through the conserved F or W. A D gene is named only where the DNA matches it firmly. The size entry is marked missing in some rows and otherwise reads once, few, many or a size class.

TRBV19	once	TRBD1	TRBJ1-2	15	CASNTGALYTYGYTF	TGTGCCAGTAACACAGGGGCACTCTATACTTATGGCTACACCTTC
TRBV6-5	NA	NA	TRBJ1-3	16	CASSSEGTLLGNTIYF	TGTGCCAGCAGTTCCGAGGGGACTCTCTTGGGAAACACCATATATTTT
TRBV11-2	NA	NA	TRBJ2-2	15	CASSRRGPNTGELFF	TGTGCCAGCAGCCGAAGGGGTCCGAACACCGGGGAGCTGTTTTTT
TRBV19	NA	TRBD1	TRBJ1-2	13	CASSVGQGYGYTF	TGTGCCAGTAGTGTGGGACAGGGCTATGGCTACACCTTC
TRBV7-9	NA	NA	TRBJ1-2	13	CASSYSRVTGYTF	TGTGCCAGCAGCTATAGCAGGGTGACTGGCTACACCTTC
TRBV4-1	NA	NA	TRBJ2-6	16	CASSQNSNSGANVLTF	TGCGCCAGCAGCCAAAACTCCAACTCTGGGGCCAACGTCCTGACTTTC
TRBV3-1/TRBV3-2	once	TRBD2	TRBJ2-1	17	CASSHGTTSGAYNEQFF	TGTGCCAGCAGCCACGGTACGACTAGCGGGGCCTACAATGAGCAGTTCTTC
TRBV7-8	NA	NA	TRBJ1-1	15	CASSLVGRPNTEAFF	TGTGCCAGCAGCTTAGTGGGCAGGCCGAACACTGAAGCTTTCTTT
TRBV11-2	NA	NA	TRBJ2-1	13	CASNPGVRGEQFF	TGTGCCAGCAACCCGGGCGTGCGGGGCGAGCAGTTCTTC
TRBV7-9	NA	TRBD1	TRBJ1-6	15	CASSRLGQGNSPLHF	TGTGCCAGCAGCCGTTTGGGACAGGGAAATTCACCCCTCCACTTT
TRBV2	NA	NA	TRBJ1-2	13	CAETSTGLRGYTF	TGTGCTGAGACCAGCACTGGGCTTAGGGGCTACACCTTC
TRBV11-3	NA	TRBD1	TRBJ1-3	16	CASTPRDRVWGNTIYF	TGTGCCAGCACCCCCCGGGACAGGGTGTGGGGAAACACCATATATTTT
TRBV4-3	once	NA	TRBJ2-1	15	CASSPATRSYNEQFF	TGCGCCAGCAGCCCAGCGACTAGATCCTACAATGAGCAGTTCTTC
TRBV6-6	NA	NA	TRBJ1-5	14	CASSYGSPRQPQHF	TGTGCCAGCAGTTACGGGAGCCCCAGGCAGCCCCAGCATTTT
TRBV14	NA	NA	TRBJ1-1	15	CASSFRRQANTEAFF	TGTGCCAGCAGCTTTCGTCGACAGGCGAACACTGAAGCTTTCTTT
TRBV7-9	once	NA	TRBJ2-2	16	CASRPGMDTNTGELFF	TGTGCCAGCAGACCAGGGATGGACACAAACACCGGGGAGCTGTTTTTT
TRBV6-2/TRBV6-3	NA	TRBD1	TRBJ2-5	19	CASSYFRDRGSLSQETQYF	TGTGCCAGCAGTTACTTTCGGGACAGGGGGAGTCTAAGCCAAGAGACCCAGTACTTC
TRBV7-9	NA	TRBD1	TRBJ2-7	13	CASSRDRKAKQYF	TGTGCCAGCAGCCGGGACAGGAAAGCTAAGCAGTACTTC
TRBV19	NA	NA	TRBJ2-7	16	CASSIFAAGGSNEQYF	TGTGCCAGTAGTATTTTCGCGGCAGGAGGTTCGAACGAGCAGTACTTC
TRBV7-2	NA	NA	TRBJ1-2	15	CASSYFIGGNYGYTF	TGTGCCAGCAGCTATTTCATAGGGGGAAACTATGGCTACACCTTC
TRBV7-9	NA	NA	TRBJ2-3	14	CASSLSTSTDTQYF	TGTGCCAGCAGCCTCAGTACCAGCACAGATACGCAGTATTTT
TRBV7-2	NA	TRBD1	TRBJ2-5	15	CASSLAGQVGETQYF	TGTGCCAGCAGCTTAGCCGGACAGGTCGGAGAGACCCAGTACTTC
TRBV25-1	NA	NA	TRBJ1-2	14	CASSERAAPYGYTF	TGTGCCAGCAGTGAGAGGGCGGCCCCCTATGGCTACACCTTC
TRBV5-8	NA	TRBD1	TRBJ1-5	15	CASSWGGQGDQPQHF	TGTGCCAGCAGCTGGGGGGGACAGGGGGATCAGCCCCAGCATTTT
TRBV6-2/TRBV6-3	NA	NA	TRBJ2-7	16	CASSLGLPGNSYEQYF	TGTGCCAGCAGTCTGGGGTTGCCAGGGAACTCCTACGAGCAGTACTTC
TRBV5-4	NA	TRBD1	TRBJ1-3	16	CASSLGGTGTGNTIYF	TGTGCCAGCAGCTTGGGAGGGACAGGCACTGGAAACACCATATATTTT
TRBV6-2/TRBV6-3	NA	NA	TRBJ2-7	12	CASSRRTDKQYF	TGTGCCAGCAGCCGACGGACGGACAAGCAGTACTTC
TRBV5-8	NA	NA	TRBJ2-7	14	CASSLGSARYEQYF	TGTGCCAGCAGCTTGGGGAGCGCTAGATACGAGCAGTACTTC
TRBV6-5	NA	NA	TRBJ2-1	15	CASAPGPDGYNEQFF	TGTGCCAGCGCCCCAGGCCCAGACGGCTACAATGAGCAGTTCTTC
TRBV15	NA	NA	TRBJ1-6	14	CATSNRQSNSPLHF	TGTGCCACCAGCAACCGACAGAGTAATTCACCCCTCCACTTT
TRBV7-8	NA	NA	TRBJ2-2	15	CASSAWVGGTGELFF	TGTGCCAGCAGCGCCTGGGTCGGGGGCACCGGGGAGCTGTTTTTT
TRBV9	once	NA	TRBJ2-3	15	CASSPGGRGTDTQYF	TGTGCCAGCAGCCCCGGGGGGCGGGGCACAGATACGCAGTATTTT
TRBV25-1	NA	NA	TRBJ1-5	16	CASSESGAGYDQPQHF	TGTGCCAGCAGTGAATCTGGGGCAGGGTACGATCAGCCCCAGCATTTT
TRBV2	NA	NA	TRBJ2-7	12	CASSETSYEQYF	TGTGCCAGCAGTGAAACATCCTACGAGCAGTACTTC
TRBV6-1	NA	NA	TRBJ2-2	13	CASSEQVSGELFF	TGTGCCAGCAGTGAACAGGTATCCGGGGAGCTGTTTTTT
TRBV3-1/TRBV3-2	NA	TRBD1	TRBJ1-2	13	CASSLTGDYGYTF	TGTGCCAGCAGCCTGACAGGGGACTATGGCTACACCTTC
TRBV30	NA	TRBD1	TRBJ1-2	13	CAWSVQGAYGYTF	TGTGCCTGGAGTGTACAGGGGGCGTATGGCTACACCTTC
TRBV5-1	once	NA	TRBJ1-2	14	CASSHIAEGDGYTF	TGCGCCAGCAGCCACATTGCGGAAGGAGATGGCTACACCTTC
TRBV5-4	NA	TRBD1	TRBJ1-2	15	CASSLPGTGNYGYTF	TGTGCCAGCAGCCTACCCGGGACAGGGAACTATGGCTACACCTTC
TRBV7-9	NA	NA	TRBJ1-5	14	CASSQGYSNQPQHF	TGTGCCAGCAGCCAGGGGTATAGCAATCAGCCCCAGCATTTT
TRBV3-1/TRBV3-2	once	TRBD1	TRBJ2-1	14	CASSQGTGNNEQFF	TGTGCCAGCAGCCAGGGGACAGGGAACAATGAGCAGTTCTTC
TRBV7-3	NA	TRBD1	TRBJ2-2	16	CASSQTPGQGSGELFF	TGTGCCAGCAGTCAAACCCCGGGACAGGGGTCCGGGGAGCTGTTTTTT
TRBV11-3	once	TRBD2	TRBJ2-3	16	CASSWGLAGGTDTQYF	TGTGCCAGCAGCTGGGGACTAGCGGGAGGCACAGATACGCAGTATTTT
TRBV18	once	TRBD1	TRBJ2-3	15	CASSVQGALSDTQYF	TGTGCCAGCTCAGTCCAGGGGGCGCTTTCCGATACGCAGTATTTT
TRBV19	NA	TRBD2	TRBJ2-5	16	CASSPGLAGIQETQYF	TGTGCCAGTAGTCCCGGACTAGCGGGGATCCAAGAGACCCAGTACTTC
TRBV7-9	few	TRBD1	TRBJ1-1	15	CASSPGQGSNTEAFF	TGTGCCAGCAGCCCTGGACAGGGGTCGAACACTGAAGCTTTCTTT
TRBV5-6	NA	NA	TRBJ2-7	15	CASSSENQGAYEQYF	TGTGCCAGCAGCTCCGAAAACCAAGGGGCGTACGAGCAGTACTTC
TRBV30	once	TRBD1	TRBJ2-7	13	CAWSTGAPWEQYF	TGTGCCTGGAGTACAGGGGCGCCCTGGGAGCAGTACTTC